Below, 25 T cell receptor beta chains from the same sample are listed, as sequenced in a study of shared clonotypes between healthy human individuals. CD45RO negativity and positive selection for CCR7 defined naive CD8 cells, a population that excluded terminally differentiated effector memory CD45RA+ cells. Some clones are missing from TCRdb's copy, which holds only in-frame ones; the method was immunoSEQ multiplex PCR. The sample lists hundreds of thousands of clones; about 96% were seen once. Sequences were obtained from naive CD8+ T cells sorted from blood. The receptors derive from a man aged 25-40 years in good health.

J is TRBJ2-7 and V is TRBV6-1; the D gene is possibly TRBD1 (6 bases). Trimming took off 8 bases at V and 4 bases at J, with 15 bases between the two ends. From germline, CDR1 is MNHNS and CDR2 SASEGT. The CDR3 sequence is 13 residues long. The CDR3 loop reads CASGVSRGYEQYF. DNA for the CDR3: TGTGCCAGCGGAGTCTCCAGGGGATACGAGCAGTACTTC.

The V and J genes are TRBV27 and TRBJ2-1, with D perhaps matching TRBD1 (5 bases). Between the trimmed V and J ends, which lost 5 bases and 6 bases, there was a span of 11 bases. Germline loops: CDR1 MNHEY, CDR2 SMNVEV (reference sequence). CDR3 length: 13 amino acids. DNA for the CDR3: TGTGCCAGCAGTACAGGCTGGGTCAATGAGCAGTTCTTC. This sequence encodes CASSTGWVNEQFF.

This rearrangement joins TRBV2 to TRBJ2-3; D not certain. The germline V gene has CDR1 SNHLY and CDR2 FYNNEI. Trimming took off 8 bases at V and 4 bases at J, with 19 bases between the two ends. The CDR3 runs to 15 residues. The CDR3 DNA reads TGTGCCAGCCTTGAAAAGACCCCGTGGGCAGATACGCAGTATTTT. The encoded protein is CASLEKTPWADTQYF.

CDR3 sequence: CASSDPGTGEETQYF. CDR3 coding DNA: TGTGCCAGCAGTGACCCCGGGACAGGGGAGGAGACCCAGTACTTC. V gene TRBV6-1 combines with J gene TRBJ2-5; 10 bases fit TRBD1. Germline V gene sequence: CDR1 MNHNS, CDR2 SASEGT. The CDR3 is made up of 15 amino acids. With 3 bases clipped from V and 5 bases from J, the junction kept 6 bases outside the gene matches.

The chain couples TRBV9 to TRBJ2-7, with D maybe TRBD2 (6 bases). Trimming pared 3 bases from V and 2 bases from J, leaving 15 bases between. Germline V CDR1 and CDR2: SGDLS, YYNGEE. The CDR3 covers 15 residues. The CDR3 DNA sequence: TGTGCCAGCAGCGGCCGGCGGGGAAATCCCTACGAGCAGTACTTC. It is translated as CASSGRRGNPYEQYF.

The chain employs TRBV19 and TRBJ2-5; 13 bases fit TRBD2. This CDR3 region has 18 residues. After removal of 1 base from V and 5 bases from J, the junction contained 10 bases not matched to a gene. From germline, CDR1 is LNHDA and CDR2 SQIVND (reference sequence). DNA of the CDR3: TGTGCCAGTAGTATAGGCCTATTACTAGCGGGAGGGGATGAGACCCAGTACTTC. Translated, it gives CASSIGLLLAGGDETQYF.

V gene TRBV4-1 combines with J gene TRBJ1-4; the D gene is possibly TRBD1 (6 bases). Trimming left V 0 bases short and J 6 bases short, with 20 bases between. The CDR3 contains 18 residues. Germline CDR1 is MGHRA and CDR2 is YSYEKL. CDR3 in amino acids: CASSQDPGPLKGDEKLFF. Written as DNA, the CDR3 is TGCGCCAGCAGCCAAGATCCCGGACCCCTCAAGGGGGATGAAAAACTGTTTTTT.

The chain's CDR3 is CASSRTGSNEQFF. CDR3 nucleotide sequence: TGTGCCAGCAGTCGAACTGGAAGTAATGAGCAGTTCTTC. This chain uses TRBV9 with TRBJ2-1; D call uncertain. With 5 bases removed from V and 7 bases from J, the gap between germline ends came to 13 bases. Looked up from germline, CDR1 is SGDLS and CDR2 is YYNGEE. This CDR3 contains 13 residues. Looking up the rest from reference TRBV9 and TRBJ2-1 gives the full variable domain: DSGVTQTPKHLITATGQRVTLRCSPRSGDLSVYWYQQSLDQGLQFLIQYYNGEERAKGNILERFSAQQFPDLHSELNLSSLELGDSALYFCASSRTGSNEQFFGPGTRLTVL.

This clone was recorded once. The chain uses TRBV10-3 and TRBJ2-7, with no clear D. Germline V CDR1 and CDR2: ENHRY, SYGVKD. V was shortened by 0 bases and J by 3 bases, with 12 bases between the two germline ends. The CDR3 runs to 15 residues. DNA for the CDR3: TGTGCCATCAGTGAGTCCGGCAGTGAGGTCTACGAGCAGTACTTC. Translated, it gives CAISESGSEVYEQYF.

The chain uses TRBV5-4 and TRBJ2-2; 11 bases align to TRBD1. Germline V gene data show CDR1 as SGHNT and CDR2 as YYREEE (reference sequence). J gave up 5 bases and V 4 bases, and 7 bases lay outside the gene matches. The CDR3 has 16 amino acids. The CDR3 DNA sequence: TGTGCCAGCAGCCCCCTGGGACAGGGGGTTACCGGGGAGCTGTTTTTT. Translation gives CASSPLGQGVTGELFF.

V usage is TRBV7-6 and J usage is TRBJ2-2, with TRBD1 matching over 9 bases. CDR1 is SGHVS and CDR2 is FNYEAQ in the germline V gene. With 1 base clipped from V and 4 bases from J, the junction kept 4 bases outside the gene matches. CDR3 size: 16 residues. This CDR3 reads CASSLGTGGGTGELFF. The CDR3 DNA reads TGTGCCAGCAGCTTAGGAACAGGGGGCGGCACCGGGGAGCTGTTTTTT.

V gene TRBV21-1 combines with J gene TRBJ1-2. TRBV21-1 is marked as a pseudogene. The CDR3 extends over 15 amino acids. The CDR3 is CASSKTPRVFYGYTF. The CDR3 region has the DNA TGTGCCAGCAGCAAAACCCCACGTGTATTCTACGGCTACACCTTC.

This rearrangement joins TRBV18 to TRBJ2-7; TRBD2 might be the D (5 bases). Germline values: CDR1 KGHSH, CDR2 LQKENI. V dropped 3 bases and J dropped 0 bases, with 12 bases sitting between them. The CDR3 has 15 amino acids. The CDR3 region has the DNA TGTGCCAGCTCACCTCCTGCGGGCCACTCCTACGAGCAGTACTTC. Translating gives CASSPPAGHSYEQYF.

This sequence joins TRBV5-6 and TRBJ2-1; D is uncertain. The V end lost 6 bases, the J end lost 5 bases, and 15 bases lay between the germline ends. Germline V gene sequence: CDR1 SGHDT, CDR2 YYEEEE. The CDR3 consists of 14 residues. CDR3 region: CASIGSGSDNEQFF. CDR3 nucleotide sequence: TGTGCCAGCATTGGTTCCGGGTCCGACAATGAGCAGTTCTTC.

Points on this clone: The junction shows a germline mismatch at one end, possibly a read error. The rearrangement uses TRBV7-9 and TRBJ2-5; D not certain. The CDR3 is made up of 14 amino acids. The germline V gene has CDR1 SEHNR and CDR2 FQNEAQ (reference sequence). This CDR3 reads CASSLVGQEDTQYF. CDR3 nucleotide sequence: TGTGCCAGCAGCTTAGTAGGGCAGGAAGATACCCAGTACTTC.

The rearrangement links TRBV6-6 to TRBJ1-2; tentative D call: TRBD1 (5 bases). The germline V gene encodes CDR1 MNHNY and CDR2 SVGAGI (reference sequence). This CDR3 spans 16 amino acids. V dropped 6 bases and J dropped 6 bases, with 23 bases sitting between them. CDR3 residues: CASRLRDGGPIDGYTF. CDR3 DNA: TGTGCCAGCAGGCTCCGGGACGGAGGTCCTATTGATGGCTACACCTTC.

The chain carries TRBV29-1 and TRBJ2-7, with 8 nucleotides matching TRBD2. This CDR3 is 15 amino acids long. CDR1 is SQVTM, CDR2 ANQGSEA, per germline. Germline trimming cut 4 bases from V and 2 bases from J; bases unmatched to any gene: 10. The CDR3 DNA is TGCAGCGTTGTCCTGAGCGGGGGCCTCACCTACGAGCAGTACTTC. Residues: CSVVLSGGLTYEQYF.

The V gene is TRBV29-1, the J gene TRBJ2-7; D gene uncertain. The germline V gene encodes CDR1 SQVTM and CDR2 ANQGSEA. CDR3 length: 11 residues. Trimming stripped 5 bases from V and 0 bases from J, with 5 bases between. The CDR3 DNA is TGCAGCGTTTACTCCTCCTACGAGCAGTACTTC. This gives the protein CSVYSSYEQYF.

CDR3 sequence: CASSLVRVNEQFF. CDR3 coding DNA: TGTGCCAGCAGCTTAGTAAGGGTCAATGAGCAGTTCTTC. The chain recombines TRBV7-2 with TRBJ2-1; D uncertain. The length of the CDR3 is 13 residues. The germline V and J ends were trimmed by 1 base and 6 bases, with 7 bases remaining between them. Germline V lookup: CDR1 SGHTA, CDR2 FQGNSA.

The chain employs TRBV7-6 and TRBJ2-5, with TRBD1 matching over 9 bases. This CDR3 region has 16 residues. CDR1 is SGHVS and CDR2 is FNYEAQ in the germline V gene. V lost 3 bases and J lost 3; bases outside the gene matches: 8. The CDR3 bases are TGTGCCAGCAGCTTCGAGCGGGACAGGGTAGAAGAGACCCAGTACTTC. It yields the protein CASSFERDRVEETQYF.

The rearrangement links TRBV29-1 to TRBJ2-7, with D possibly being TRBD1 (5 bases). Trimming removed 7 bases at V and 1 base at J, with 8 bases between. Per the germline V gene, CDR1 is SQVTM and CDR2 is ANQGSEA. The CDR3 totals 11 residues. The CDR3 sequence: CSGQWSYEQYF. The CDR3 DNA follows: TGCAGCGGACAGTGGTCCTACGAGCAGTACTTC.

The gene calls are TRBV19 and TRBJ2-1; D is perhaps TRBD2 (6 bases). The CDR3 length is 16 residues. V shed 0 bases and J shed 1 base, with 10 bases lying between them. In germline, CDR1 is LNHDA, CDR2 SQIVND (reference sequence). Written as DNA, the CDR3 is TGTGCCAGTAGTATAGATTGGGGAGGATCCTACAATGAGCAGTTCTTC. Amino acids: CASSIDWGGSYNEQFF.

This sequence joins TRBV7-8 and TRBJ2-5; D remains ambiguous. The V gene lost 0 bases and the J gene lost 5 bases, with 7 bases spanning the gap. Germline loops: CDR1 SGHVS, CDR2 FQNEAQ. The CDR3 contains 13 residues. This chain's CDR3 is CASSLAVAETQYF. The CDR3 DNA reads as TGTGCCAGCAGCTTAGCGGTTGCGGAGACCCAGTACTTC.

The rearrangement joins TRBV27 to TRBJ1-1, with D maybe TRBD1 (5 bases). The germline CDR1 and CDR2 sequences are MNHEY and SMNVEV (reference sequence). This CDR3 comprises 11 residues. The V and J ends lost 6 bases and 7 bases respectively, with 9 bases between them. CDR3 region: CASRWGFEAFF. The CDR3 nucleotides read TGTGCCAGCAGATGGGGGTTTGAAGCTTTCTTT.

The V and J genes are TRBV7-9 and TRBJ2-3; D may be TRBD2 (5 bases). The CDR3 contains 13 residues. The V and J ends lost 5 bases and 9 bases respectively, with 15 bases between them. Looked up from germline, CDR1 is SEHNR and CDR2 is FQNEAQ (reference sequence). This chain's CDR3 is CASSPEAEDTQYF. The CDR3 nucleotides are TGTGCCAGCAGCCCCGAGGCGGAGGACACGCAGTATTTT.